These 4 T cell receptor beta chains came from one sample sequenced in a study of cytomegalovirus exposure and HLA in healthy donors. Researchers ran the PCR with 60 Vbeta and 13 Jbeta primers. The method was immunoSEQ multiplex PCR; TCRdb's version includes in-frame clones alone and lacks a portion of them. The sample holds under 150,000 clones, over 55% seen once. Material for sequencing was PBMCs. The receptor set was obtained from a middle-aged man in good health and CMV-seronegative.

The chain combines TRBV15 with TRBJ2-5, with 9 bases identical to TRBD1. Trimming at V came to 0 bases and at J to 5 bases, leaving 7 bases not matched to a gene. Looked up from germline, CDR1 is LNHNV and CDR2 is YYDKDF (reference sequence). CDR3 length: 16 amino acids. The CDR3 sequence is CATSRERDRVSETQYF. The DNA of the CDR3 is TGTGCCACCAGCAGAGAAAGGGACAGGGTTTCGGAGACCCAGTACTTC.

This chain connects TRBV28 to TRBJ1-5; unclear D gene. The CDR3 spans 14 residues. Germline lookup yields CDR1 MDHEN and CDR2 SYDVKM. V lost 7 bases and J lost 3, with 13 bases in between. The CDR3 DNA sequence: TGTGCCAGCATCCTTGGGCAGGTCAATCAGCCCCAGCATTTT. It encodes CASILGQVNQPQHF.

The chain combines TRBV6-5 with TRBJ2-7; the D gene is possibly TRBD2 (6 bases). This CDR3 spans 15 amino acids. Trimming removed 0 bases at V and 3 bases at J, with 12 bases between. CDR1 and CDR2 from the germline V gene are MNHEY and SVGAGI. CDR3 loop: CASSYSRGLFYEQYF. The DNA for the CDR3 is TGTGCCAGCAGTTACTCCCGGGGACTTTTCTACGAGCAGTACTTC.

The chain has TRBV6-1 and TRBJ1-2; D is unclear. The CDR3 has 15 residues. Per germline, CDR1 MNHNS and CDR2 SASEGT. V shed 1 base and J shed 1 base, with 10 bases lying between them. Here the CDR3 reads CASSEVYRFNYGYTF. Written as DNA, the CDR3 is TGTGCCAGCAGTGAAGTCTACCGGTTTAACTATGGCTACACCTTC.